The 14 T cell receptor beta chains listed next were all sequenced from one sample in a study of cytotoxic CD8 clonotypes in ibrutinib-treated CLL. The protocol was immunoSEQ multiplex PCR, while the TCRdb copy is restricted to in-frame clones and leaves out a portion. The sample lists roughly 200,000 clones, approximately 70% seen once, with more than 4.5% in the top ten. The input for sequencing was PBMCs, taken after 12 months of ibrutinib treatment. The source of these receptors is a human donor with chronic lymphocytic leukemia.

This clone showed up just once. The chain combines TRBV28 with TRBJ2-7, with a tentative D call TRBD1 (5 bases). CDR3 length: 14 residues. V gave up 3 bases and J gave up 4 bases, with 13 bases separating them. Germline CDR1 MDHEN, CDR2 SYDVKM. CDR3: CASSFIGEEYEQYF. The CDR3 DNA follows: TGTGCCAGCAGTTTTATAGGGGAAGAGTACGAGCAGTACTTC.

This clone occurred once. CDR3 in amino acids: CSVEGQRAYEQYF. The CDR3 DNA reads TGCAGCGTTGAAGGACAGAGAGCCTACGAGCAGTACTTC. V and J are TRBV29-1 and TRBJ2-7, with D tentatively TRBD1 (5 bases). Trimming left V 1 base short and J 2 bases short, with 9 bases between. The CDR3 is made up of 13 amino acids. Germline assignment: CDR1 SQVTM and CDR2 ANQGSEA.

This clone was observed many times. The chain is built from TRBV21-1 and TRBJ2-7; no DNA check was done on the table's D call, TRBD2. TRBV21-1 is designated a pseudogene. The CDR3 has 15 residues. CDR3 nucleotides: TGTGCCAGCAGCGCGGCGGGACTAGCTGACTACGAGCAGTACTTC. Translation gives CASSAAGLADYEQYF.

This clone turned up a few times. The J gene is TRBJ1-5, the V gene TRBV28, with 9 bases matching TRBD1. Losses at the gene ends were 5 bases for V and 5 bases for J; bases not matched to a gene: 4. The CDR3 sequence is 14 residues long. Germline CDR1 reads MDHEN; CDR2 reads SYDVKM. The CDR3 sequence: CASSPGTGHQPQHF. DNA for the CDR3: TGTGCCAGCAGTCCCGGGACAGGGCATCAGCCCCAGCATTTT.

The V gene is TRBV27, the J gene TRBJ1-5, with a possible D match to TRBD1 (6 bases). Germline CDR1 and CDR2: MNHEY and SMNVEV (reference sequence). Trimming took off 6 bases at V and 1 base at J, with 13 bases between the two ends. There are 15 residues in the CDR3. The CDR3, as DNA: TGTGCCAGCAGGCGCGACAGGAGGAGCAATCAGCCCCAGCATTTT. This gives the protein CASRRDRRSNQPQHF.

In its sample, this clone was seen once. The V and J genes are TRBV30 and TRBJ2-7; the D call may be TRBD1 or TRBD2 (5 bases each). The V gene lost 2 bases and the J gene lost 0 bases, with 14 bases spanning the gap. The germline V gene has CDR1 GTSNPN and CDR2 SVGIG (reference sequence). CDR3 length: 15 residues. CDR3 sequence: CAWSLGPSSSYEQYF. The CDR3 DNA sequence: TGTGCCTGGAGTTTGGGACCGTCAAGCTCCTACGAGCAGTACTTC.

The CDR3 bases are TGCGCCAGCAGTGAGAGACAGGGCCCCCGCTATGGCTACACCTTC. It is translated as CASSERQGPRYGYTF. The rearrangement links TRBV10-2 to TRBJ1-2; 7 nucleotides agree with TRBD1. V trimming: 2 bases; J trimming: 4 bases; junction bases outside the gene matches: 7. Germline CDR1 and CDR2: WSHSY and SAAADI. There are 15 residues in the CDR3.

V usage is TRBV25-1 and J usage is TRBJ2-1, with 8 bases aligning to TRBD2. CDR3 length: 16 amino acids. Trimming cost V 2 bases and J 1 base; bases outside gene matches: 4. The germline V gene has CDR1 MGHDK and CDR2 SYGVNS. DNA of the CDR3: TGTGCCAGCAGTGAAGAGGTAGCGGGATCCTACAATGAGCAGTTCTTC. This translates into CASSEEVAGSYNEQFF.

This clone has just a few counts. The V call is TRBV6-5, the J call TRBJ1-3; D unresolved. The CDR3 contains 13 residues. The V gene lost 10 bases and the J gene lost 0 bases, with 10 bases spanning the gap. Germline CDR1 reads MNHEY; CDR2 reads SVGAGI. CDR3 coding DNA: TGTGCCACCCTGATACCCTCTGGAAACACCATATATTTT. It encodes CATLIPSGNTIYF.

This clone has more than one count but fewer than ten. The chain links TRBV7-2 to TRBJ2-1; D uncertain. V was pared by 3 bases and J by 7 bases, with 10 bases between. Germline loops: CDR1 SGHTA, CDR2 FQGNSA. The CDR3 length is 13 residues. The CDR3 DNA reads TGTGCCAGCAGCTTTTTTATCTCGAATGAGCAGTTCTTC. It encodes CASSFFISNEQFF.

The V and J genes are TRBV19 and TRBJ2-3; D may be TRBD2 (6 bases). Germline V lookup: CDR1 LNHDA, CDR2 SQIVND (reference sequence). This CDR3 comprises 12 residues. Trimming removed 7 bases from V and 6 bases from J, with 11 bases in between. The CDR3 nucleotides read TGTGCCAGTAAGGGAGGCTCCGATACGCAGTATTTT. It specifies CASKGGSDTQYF.

The chain combines TRBV5-4 with TRBJ1-5; the D gene is possibly TRBD1 (5 bases). The ends were cut back, 4 bases at V and 1 base at J, with 15 bases in the middle. Germline assignment: CDR1 SGHNT and CDR2 YYREEE (reference sequence). This CDR3 contains 16 residues. CDR3 DNA sequence: TGTGCCAGCAGCAAATGGGTGGGGGGGAGCAATCAGCCCCAGCATTTT. Protein: CASSKWVGGSNQPQHF.

The V and J genes are TRBV5-1 and TRBJ2-5; 7 bases match TRBD1. V was clipped by 4 bases and J by 1 base; unmatched bases: 7. The CDR3 spans 15 residues. Germline V lookup: CDR1 SGHRS, CDR2 YFSETQ. Here the CDR3 reads CASSRKGQAQETQYF. In nucleotides, the CDR3 is TGCGCCAGCAGCCGGAAAGGACAGGCCCAAGAGACCCAGTACTTC.

V is TRBV30 and J is TRBJ1-1, with D possibly being TRBD1 (6 bases). Germline V gene sequence: CDR1 GTSNPN, CDR2 SVGIG (reference sequence). CDR3 length equals 14 residues. Between the trimmed V and J ends, which lost 5 bases and 0 bases, there was a span of 13 bases. The CDR3 DNA follows: TGTGCCTGGGCCGGACAGCTGGTGAACACTGAAGCTTTCTTT. It codes for CAWAGQLVNTEAFF.